A single sample is the source of the 24 T cell receptor beta chains below, sequenced in a study of blood T cell repertoires in COVID-19. Using immunoSEQ multiplex PCR, the repertoire was profiled, and TCRdb retains in-frame clones only, with some absent. Of more than 200,000 clones listed, approximately 80% are singletons. The sample consisted of peripheral blood. The receptors here all came from a man aged 55 to 70 with acute or convalescent COVID-19.

The gene calls are TRBV6-5 and TRBJ1-2; TRBD1 is a possible D gene (6 bases). V gave up 6 bases and J gave up 4 bases, with 18 bases separating them. Germline V gene data show CDR1 as MNHEY and CDR2 as SVGAGI. The CDR3 loop spans 15 amino acids. CDR3 protein: CASRRPDSDSYGYTF. In DNA, the CDR3 is TGTGCCAGCAGGAGGCCCGACTCGGACAGCTATGGCTACACCTTC.

The chain combines TRBV6-1 with TRBJ1-5; 8 bases fit TRBD1. The CDR3 totals 16 residues. V was clipped by 0 bases and J by 6 bases; unmatched bases: 7. CDR1 and CDR2 (germline): MNHNS, SASEGT. The CDR3 region is CASSEAAGGAGQPQHF. The CDR3 nucleotides read TGTGCCAGCAGTGAAGCGGCAGGGGGCGCGGGTCAGCCCCAGCATTTT.

This rearrangement joins TRBV7-2 to TRBJ2-5, with TRBD2 identical over 15 bases. The CDR3 covers 14 residues. The V and J ends lost 4 bases and 11 bases, in that order; junction bases with no gene match: 5. CDR1 is SGHTA and CDR2 is FQGNSA in the germline V gene. The CDR3: CASSSGLAGGPQYF. The CDR3 nucleotides are TGTGCCAGCAGCTCGGGACTAGCGGGAGGACCACAGTACTTC.

Only a few counts were recorded for this clone. V and J are TRBV20-1 and TRBJ1-5; D gene unclear. The CDR3 runs to 12 residues. V was clipped by 4 bases and J by 4 bases, with 8 bases between them. Germline V gene lookup returns CDR1 DFQATT and CDR2 SNEGSKA (reference sequence). In DNA, the CDR3 is TGCAGTGCTACTGACACAAATCAGCCCCAGCATTTT. This sequence encodes CSATDTNQPQHF.

This chain joins TRBV3-1 (or the pseudogene TRBV3-2) and TRBJ2-3; 8 bases are shared with TRBD2. The CDR3 extends over 14 amino acids. V was pared by 5 bases and J by 4 bases, with 5 bases of the junction left unmatched. Germline CDR1 is LGHDT and CDR2 is YNNKEL (reference sequence). The CDR3 sequence: CASSSYGGADTQYF. In DNA, the CDR3 is TGTGCCAGCAGCTCATACGGGGGGGCAGATACGCAGTATTTT.

The chain carries TRBV19 and TRBJ2-5; D might be TRBD2 (5 bases). The CDR3 spans 14 residues. Trimming shortened V by 3 bases and J by 1 base, and 9 bases separated the two germline ends. Germline loops: CDR1 LNHDA, CDR2 SQIVND (reference sequence). Written as DNA, the CDR3 is TGTGCCAGTAGTATCACCGGGGTCCAAGAGACCCAGTACTTC. Its translation is CASSITGVQETQYF.

CDR3 loop: CASSLWGDGYTF. The CDR3 bases are TGTGCCAGCAGTTTGTGGGGAGATGGCTACACCTTC. This sequence joins TRBV28 and TRBJ1-2; D is uncertain. Trimming shortened V by 3 bases and J by 6 bases, and 8 bases separated the two germline ends. The CDR3 is 12 amino acids. The germline V gene encodes CDR1 MDHEN and CDR2 SYDVKM.

The chain employs TRBV19 and TRBJ1-1; 12 nucleotides line up with TRBD1. V trimming: 4 bases; J trimming: 1 base; junction bases outside the gene matches: 7. Looked up from germline, CDR1 is LNHDA and CDR2 is SQIVND (reference sequence). The CDR3 runs 17 residues. CDR3 protein: CASSSRGTGGRNTEAFF. CDR3 DNA: TGTGCCAGTAGTAGCCGAGGGACAGGGGGCCGGAACACTGAAGCTTTCTTT.

This clone was seen once. The gene calls are TRBV29-1 and TRBJ1-1, with a tentative D call TRBD1 (6 bases). The CDR3 runs 11 residues. Germline V gives CDR1 SQVTM, CDR2 ANQGSEA. Trimming shortened V by 3 bases and J by 7 bases, and 9 bases separated the two germline ends. The CDR3 protein is CSVDRGDEAFF. The DNA for the CDR3 is TGCAGCGTTGACAGGGGTGATGAAGCTTTCTTT.

V is TRBV7-9 and J is TRBJ1-2, with D tentatively TRBD1 (6 bases). The germline V gene encodes CDR1 SEHNR and CDR2 FQNEAQ (reference sequence). CDR3 length equals 14 residues. V lost 5 bases, J lost 11 bases, and 21 bases lay in between. CDR3 DNA sequence: TGTGCCAGCAGCAGTCAACAGGGTTGGGTGGCTTACACCTTC. Its protein product is CASSSQQGWVAYTF.

DNA of the CDR3: TGTGCCAGCAGCCAGGGGGCAAGAGAGACCCAGTACTTC. It yields the protein CASSQGARETQYF. V gene TRBV3-1 (or the pseudogene TRBV3-2) combines with J gene TRBJ2-5; perhaps TRBD1 as D (6 bases). Germline V gene data show CDR1 as LGHDT and CDR2 as YNNKEL (reference sequence). V lost 3 bases and J 4 bases, leaving 9 bases between the germline ends. The CDR3 has 13 amino acids.

The CDR3 reads CAIREGPSLTQYF. For the CDR3, the DNA is TGTGCCATCAGGGAGGGGCCCTCTTTGACCCAGTACTTC. The rearrangement joins TRBV10-3 to TRBJ2-5, with a possible D match to TRBD2 (6 bases). Germline values: CDR1 ENHRY, CDR2 SYGVKD. The CDR3 consists of 13 residues. The V end was cut by 6 bases, the J end by 7 bases, with 15 bases between.

V gene TRBV5-1 combines with J gene TRBJ1-1; 10 bases map to TRBD1. The CDR3 totals 15 residues. Germline loops: CDR1 SGHRS, CDR2 YFSETQ. V was pared by 3 bases and J by 3 bases, with 5 bases of the junction left unmatched. Written as DNA, the CDR3 is TGCGCCAGCAGCTCCCGGACAGGGGGAGACACTGAAGCTTTCTTT. Its protein product is CASSSRTGGDTEAFF. Combining the CDR3 with reference TRBV5-1 and TRBJ1-1 gives the whole variable domain KAGVTQTPRYLIKTRGQQVTLSCSPISGHRSVSWYQQTPGQGLQFLFEYFSETQRNKGNFPGRFSGRQFSNSRSEMNVSTLELGDSALYLCASSSRTGGDTEAFFGQGTRLTVV.

The CDR3 bases are TGTGCCAGCTCACCCTCACTCACGCGGGGCGTAGAAAACACTGAAGCTTTCTTT. Its protein product is CASSPSLTRGVENTEAFF. J is TRBJ1-1 and V is TRBV18; maybe TRBD1 (5 bases). The V gene lost 3 bases and the J gene lost 2 bases, with 22 bases spanning the gap. CDR1 is KGHSH and CDR2 is LQKENI in the germline V gene. This CDR3 has 18 residues.

The rearrangement links TRBV5-1 to TRBJ2-2; the match to TRBD2 covers 8 bases. V was pared by 2 bases and J by 4 bases, with 4 bases of the junction left unmatched. From germline, CDR1 is SGHRS and CDR2 YFSETQ. The CDR3 runs 15 residues. This CDR3 reads CASSFSGVVTGELFF. In DNA form, the CDR3 reads TGCGCCAGCAGCTTTAGCGGGGTAGTCACCGGGGAGCTGTTTTTT.

The rearrangement uses TRBV9 and TRBJ1-2; possibly TRBD1 for D (6 bases). CDR3 length equals 14 residues. CDR1 is SGDLS, CDR2 YYNGEE, per germline. With 6 bases removed from V and 7 bases from J, the gap between germline ends came to 19 bases. The CDR3 sequence is CASTPGGREGGYTF. CDR3 coding DNA: TGTGCCAGCACCCCGGGGGGGCGGGAGGGTGGCTACACCTTC.

The chain joins TRBV5-1 to TRBJ2-5; 11 nucleotides align to TRBD2. The germline V gene has CDR1 SGHRS and CDR2 YFSETQ. The CDR3 runs 17 residues. The trim removed 0 bases at V and 2 bases at J, leaving 6 bases unmatched. The CDR3 DNA follows: TGCGCCAGCAGCTTGGCCGGGAGACTAGCGGGACAAGAGACCCAGTACTTC. Its protein product is CASSLAGRLAGQETQYF.

Regarding this clone: A junction boundary mismatches the germline segment, possibly from a read error. The chain has TRBV11-2 and TRBJ1-6, with 10 bases identical to TRBD1. There are 14 residues in the CDR3. CDR1 and CDR2 from the germline V gene are SGHAT and FQNNGV. The CDR3 spells CASSTGQGNSPLHF. The CDR3 nucleotides are TGTGCCAGCAGCACGGGACAGGGGAATTCACCCCTCCATTTT.

The gene calls are TRBV6-5 and TRBJ2-7, with D unresolved. Germline assignment: CDR1 MNHEY and CDR2 SVGAGI. The CDR3 has 13 amino acids. Trimming pared 10 bases from V and 5 bases from J, leaving 18 bases between. CDR3 coding DNA: TGTGCCACCAACAGATATCTAATGGACGAGCAGTACTTC. It codes for CATNRYLMDEQYF.

This chain connects TRBV29-1 to TRBJ2-4; 7 bases map to TRBD1. J lost 7 bases, V lost 0 bases, and 9 bases had no gene match. The CDR3 sequence is 15 residues long. From germline, CDR1 is SQVTM and CDR2 ANQGSEA. CDR3 nucleotide sequence: TGCAGCGTTGAAGATCCCCGGACAGGCGGGAACATTCAGTACTTC. Translating it yields CSVEDPRTGGNIQYF.

This clone was seen once. Its ends do not fully match the called genes, so a read error is possible. Other DNA sequences from this sample encode an identical CDR3 as well. The rearrangement links TRBV7-2 to TRBJ2-7; the D gene is possibly TRBD2 (7 bases). Looked up from germline, CDR1 is SGHTA and CDR2 is FQGNSA. The CDR3 loop spans 15 amino acids. The chain's CDR3 is CASSITGRGGYEQYF. In DNA, the CDR3 is TGTGCCAGCAGCATAACAGGGAGGGGGGGCTACGAGCAATACTTC.

This clone came up once. The chain recombines TRBV3-1 (or the pseudogene TRBV3-2) with TRBJ1-5; possibly TRBD1 for D (6 bases). Trimming pared 3 bases from V and 2 bases from J, leaving 8 bases between. CDR1 and CDR2 (germline): LGHDT, YNNKEL (reference sequence). The CDR3 runs to 14 residues. The CDR3 loop is CASSQSGGNQPQHF. CDR3 nucleotides: TGTGCCAGCAGCCAGTCAGGGGGCAATCAGCCCCAGCATTTT.

This clone was recorded only once. The chain combines TRBV3-1 (or the pseudogene TRBV3-2) with TRBJ2-1; 10 nucleotides align to TRBD2. The length of the CDR3 is 20 residues. V lost 0 bases to trimming and J lost 0 bases; unmatched junction nucleotides: 11. Germline V lookup: CDR1 LGHDT, CDR2 YNNKEL (reference sequence). CDR3 protein: CASSQDQETASGGSYNEQFF. Here the CDR3 DNA reads TGTGCCAGCAGCCAAGATCAGGAAACAGCTAGCGGGGGCTCCTACAATGAGCAGTTCTTC.

The chain links TRBV28 to TRBJ2-5; no reliable D call. The ends were cut back, 6 bases at V and 2 bases at J, with 13 bases in the middle. CDR3 size: 14 residues. Germline V gives CDR1 MDHEN, CDR2 SYDVKM. The CDR3 reads CASSTLGPQETQYF. The CDR3 nucleotides read TGTGCCAGCAGCACCCTCGGTCCTCAAGAGACCCAGTACTTC.